A single sample gave rise to the 20 T cell receptor beta chains below, sequenced in a study of early stage breast cancer tumors. TCRdb keeps only in-frame clones here, not all; method: immunoSEQ multiplex PCR. The table shows about 2,600 clones, with roughly 65% occurring only once. Material for sequencing was normal breast tissue next to the tumor. The receptors come from a person aged 45-60 years with breast cancer.

The rearrangement uses TRBV9 and TRBJ2-4, with no clear D. Trimming removed 0 bases at V and 0 bases at J, with 7 bases between. The CDR3 is 15 amino acids. Germline-derived CDR1 and CDR2 are SGDLS and YYNGEE. For the CDR3, the DNA is TGTGCCAGCAGCGTAGGGAATCTAGCCAAAAACATTCAGTACTTC. The encoded protein is CASSVGNLAKNIQYF.

The V call is TRBV2, the J call TRBJ2-4; unclear D gene. The CDR3 has 12 amino acids. Trimming removed 4 bases from V and 6 bases from J, with 7 bases in between. CDR1 is SNHLY and CDR2 is FYNNEI in the germline V gene. The CDR3 sequence: CASSAPGNIQYF. DNA of the CDR3: TGTGCCAGCAGTGCCCCAGGAAACATTCAGTACTTC.

The V gene is TRBV4-1, the J gene TRBJ1-1, with D unclear. The CDR3 consists of 14 residues. CDR1 MGHRA and CDR2 YSYEKL come from the germline V gene. Trimming took off 0 bases at V and 0 bases at J, with 5 bases between the two ends. CDR3 region: CASSQESLNTEAFF. CDR3 nucleotide sequence: TGCGCCAGCAGCCAAGAATCGCTGAACACTGAAGCTTTCTTT.

This clone was counted only a few times. This chain joins TRBV29-1 and TRBJ1-1; 7 positions match TRBD1. Trimming removed 7 bases from V and 7 bases from J; junction bases left unmatched: 6. From germline, CDR1 is SQVTM and CDR2 ANQGSEA. The CDR3 contains 11 residues. In nucleotides, the CDR3 is TGCAGCGCCTACCAGGGGGATGAAGCTTTCTTT. This translates into CSAYQGDEAFF. Drawing the rest from reference TRBV29-1 and TRBJ1-1, the complete variable domain is SAVISQKPSRDICQRGTSLTIQCQVDSQVTMMFWYRQQPGQSLTLIATANQGSEATYESGFVIDKFPISRPNLTFSTLTVSNMSPEDSSIYLCSAYQGDEAFFGQGTRLTVV.

This clone is large (0.1 to 1%) within its sample. The genes are TRBV11-2 and TRBJ2-6, with D unclear. This CDR3 spans 15 amino acids. Germline values: CDR1 SGHAT, CDR2 FQNNGV. The germline V and J ends were trimmed by 2 bases and 4 bases, with 9 bases remaining between them. CDR3 amino acids: CASSLIQSGANVLTF. The DNA of the CDR3 is TGTGCCAGCAGCTTAATCCAGTCGGGGGCCAACGTCCTGACTTTC. Looking up the rest from reference TRBV11-2 and TRBJ2-6 gives the full variable domain: EAGVAQSPRYKIIEKRQSVAFWCNPISGHATLYWYQQILGQGPKLLIQFQNNGVVDDSQLPKDRFSAERLKGVDSTLKIQPAKLEDSAVYLCASSLIQSGANVLTFGAGSRLTVL.

This sequence joins TRBV11-2 and TRBJ2-5; perhaps TRBD2 as D (6 bases). The DNA end is more similar to TRBJ2-7, so the J call may be wrong. Germline V CDR1 and CDR2: SGHAT, FQNNGV. This CDR3 comprises 16 residues. CDR3 coding DNA: TGTGCCAGCAGCCCTGATGCAGCGGGTAGTTCCTACGAGCAGTACTTC. This sequence encodes CASSPDAAGSSYEQYF.

This chain connects TRBV25-1 to TRBJ2-3; 9 bases map to TRBD2. Per the germline V gene, CDR1 is MGHDK and CDR2 is SYGVNS. CDR3 length equals 16 residues. V was clipped by 1 base and J by 2 bases; unmatched bases: 4. CDR3 region: CASSEFSSGDTDTQYF. CDR3 nucleotide sequence: TGTGCCAGCAGTGAATTCTCTAGCGGGGACACAGATACGCAGTATTTT.

V and J are TRBV7-2 and TRBJ1-2; unclear D gene. Germline V gives CDR1 SGHTA, CDR2 FQGNSA. V was cut by 1 base and J by 5 bases, with 11 bases left in between. This CDR3 region has 14 residues. Here the CDR3 reads CASSLGPSGYGYTF. In nucleotides, the CDR3 is TGTGCCAGCAGCTTAGGCCCCTCGGGGTATGGCTACACCTTC.

As concerns this clone: Other DNA sequences in the sample encode the same CDR3. V is TRBV4-3 and J is TRBJ2-7, with TRBD1 matching 7 bases. CDR1 and CDR2 from the germline V gene are LGHNA and YSLEER. Trimming cost V 0 bases and J 4 bases; bases outside gene matches: 3. This CDR3 is 14 amino acids long. Here the CDR3 DNA reads TGCGCCAGCAGCCAAGATAAACAGGGGTACGAGCAGTACTTC. Amino acids: CASSQDKQGYEQYF.

The sample holds a few counts of this clone. The chain employs TRBV19 and TRBJ1-2; D is unresolved. V was cut by 6 bases and J by 2 bases, with 7 bases left in between. The CDR3 length is 12 residues. In germline, CDR1 is LNHDA, CDR2 SQIVND (reference sequence). Here the CDR3 reads CASSPGNYGYTF. The CDR3 bases are TGTGCCAGTAGCCCCGGGAACTATGGCTACACCTTC.

This clone is judged large. V and J are TRBV7-3 and TRBJ1-2, with D possibly TRBD1 on 6 matching bases. The germline V and J ends were trimmed by 1 base and 2 bases, with 17 bases remaining between them. The CDR3 runs 17 residues. CDR1 and CDR2 from the germline V gene are SGHTA and FQGTGA. In DNA form, the CDR3 reads TGTGCCAGCAGCTTAAAGGTGCCAGGGGCCCGAAACTATGGCTACACCTTC. As protein: CASSLKVPGARNYGYTF.

V gene TRBV29-1 combines with J gene TRBJ2-5; TRBD1 matches 11 bases. Trimming took 5 bases from V and 3 from J; bases not matched to a gene: 5. The CDR3 totals 14 residues. Germline V lookup: CDR1 SQVTM, CDR2 ANQGSEA. The chain's CDR3 is CSVRRDRGKETQYF. In DNA form, the CDR3 reads TGCAGCGTTAGGAGGGACAGGGGGAAAGAGACCCAGTACTTC.

The gene calls are TRBV6-6 and TRBJ2-3; the D gene is possibly TRBD1 (5 bases). This CDR3 comprises 14 residues. V was cut by 2 bases and J by 4 bases, with 10 bases left in between. Germline V gene lookup returns CDR1 MNHNY and CDR2 SVGAGI (reference sequence). CDR3 residues: CASSYPGLADTQYF. CDR3 in DNA: TGTGCCAGCAGTTACCCAGGGCTCGCAGATACGCAGTATTTT.

V and J are TRBV18 and TRBJ1-1; D might be TRBD1 (5 bases). CDR1 is KGHSH, CDR2 LQKENI, per germline. CDR3 length equals 19 residues. V dropped 0 bases and J dropped 3 bases, with 23 bases sitting between them. The CDR3 here is CASSPPPPGRRGQDTEAFF. For the CDR3, the DNA is TGTGCCAGCTCACCACCCCCCCCGGGACGGAGGGGCCAGGACACTGAAGCTTTCTTT.

Details on this clone: An end of the junction differs from the germline gene, which may be a read error. The chain couples TRBV11-2 to TRBJ2-7, with D possibly TRBD1 on 5 matching bases. Looked up from germline, CDR1 is SGHAT and CDR2 is FQNNGV. The CDR3 totals 14 residues. The DNA for the CDR3 is TGCGCCAGCAGCCAAGATGTCCAGGGTTGGGAGCAGTACTTC. Translation: CASSQDVQGWEQYF.

This clone is large (0.1 to 1%) in the sample. The V and J genes are TRBV15 and TRBJ2-5, with 7 bases fitting TRBD1. The CDR3 is 14 amino acids. CDR1 LNHNV and CDR2 YYDKDF come from the germline V gene (reference sequence). J was trimmed by 5 bases and V by 4 bases; bases with no gene match: 7. CDR3 in DNA: TGTGCCACCAGCATCTTACAGGGGTGGGAGACCCAGTACTTC. It yields the protein CATSILQGWETQYF.

The chain couples TRBV5-1 to TRBJ2-3; D remains unclear. The length of the CDR3 is 13 residues. V lost 5 bases and J lost 0, with 7 bases in between. CDR1 is SGHRS, CDR2 YFSETQ, per germline. CDR3 protein: CASRAASTDTQYF. The CDR3 nucleotides read TGCGCCAGCAGGGCTGCTAGCACAGATACGCAGTATTTT.

This clone appeared a few times. The J gene is TRBJ2-5, the V gene TRBV2; D is uncertain. CDR3 length equals 13 residues. The ends were cut back, 3 bases at V and 5 bases at J, with 10 bases in the middle. Germline V CDR1 and CDR2: SNHLY, FYNNEI. The CDR3 nucleotides are TGTGCCAGCAGTGAGGAGACCCGGGAGACCCAGTACTTC. It codes for CASSEETRETQYF.

This sequence joins TRBV19 and TRBJ2-3, with 8 bases identical to TRBD1. The ends lost 7 bases at V and 2 bases at J; junction bases unmatched: 8. Germline V CDR1 and CDR2: LNHDA, SQIVND (reference sequence). CDR3 length: 15 amino acids. CDR3 amino acids: CASTSGQGYTDTQYF. The CDR3 DNA is TGTGCCAGTACCTCCGGACAGGGATACACAGATACGCAGTATTTT.

The chain is built from TRBV28 and TRBJ1-5; D not certain. V lost 1 base and J 5 bases, leaving 6 bases between the germline ends. CDR1 is MDHEN and CDR2 is SYDVKM in the germline V gene. The CDR3 runs to 13 residues. The CDR3 loop reads CASSLYAYQPQHF. In nucleotides, the CDR3 is TGTGCCAGCAGTTTATACGCATATCAGCCCCAGCATTTT.